This TCR beta chain originates from a study of Graves' ophthalmopathy and Graves' hyperthyroidism (dated by TCRdb to 2016 to 2018). Broadly, across the study: Peripheral blood was collected at initial diagnosis, before any treatment. The study used signatures of the TCR beta repertoire to tell Graves' ophthalmopathy apart from Graves' hyperthyroidism and to predict which patients would progress to ophthalmopathy. In total, approximately 140 blood samples were TCR-sequenced: roughly 45 ophthalmopathy, 75 hyperthyroidism and about 17 hyperthyroidism-to-ophthalmopathy patients. To explore V-J signatures that separate ophthalmopathy from hyperthyroidism, a discovery set of 95 to 100 patients was enrolled, consisting of about 45 with ophthalmopathy and 57 with stable hyperthyroidism. For independent validation, a separate cohort was made up of approximately 19 hyperthyroidism patients plus 17 patients who later progressed from hyperthyroidism to ophthalmopathy. In about six hyperthyroidism patients, T-cell repertoires of thyroid tissue and blood were compared. Following sampling, methimazole starting at 30 mg daily was administered to hyperthyroidism patients, and high-dose intravenous methylprednisolone was administered to ophthalmopathy patients. Results and caveats for the whole study, not just this receptor: In cross-validation, the 13-signature model distinguished ophthalmopathy from stable hyperthyroidism with approximately 90% sensitivity and 81.08% specificity, while in the test set the corresponding values were roughly 80% and 75%. No statistical method was used to set the sample size in advance, and the investigators knew which group each participant was assigned to. Most expanded thyroid clonotypes with a frequency above 0.001 also appeared in blood, which suggests that blood repertoires may reflect the immune response in the thyroid. In validation, the model predicted ophthalmopathy progression with 55% to 71% sensitivity and 72.22% specificity; more than ten predicted patients were CT-confirmed with GO in a median of around 6 months.

V lost 0 bases and J lost 7 bases; the stretch between them is 3 bases long. The germline V gene encodes CDR1 MNHEY and CDR2 SVGEGT. The cysteine opens and the phenylalanine closes a CDR3 of 11 amino acids. The only DNA kept is the CDR3, 33 bases in frame from the first base. The ophthalmopathy patients had moderately to severely active disease, with a Clinical Activity Score of 3 or higher, a NOSPECS grade of 4 or higher, and a disease duration of less than 3 months. Patients were excluded if they had other autoimmune diseases, uncontrolled infections, pregnancy or lactation. Clinical symptoms, serum thyroxine, TRAb, thyroid ultrasound and orbital computed tomography were used for diagnosis. PBMCs were isolated from 7.5 to 10 ml of fresh peripheral blood by Ficoll-Paque density gradient centrifugation. Trizol reagent was used to extract the total RNA, and its quality was then checked on an Agilent 2100 Bioanalyzer.

TCR beta CDR3 regions were amplified from RNA transcripts for repertoire sequencing. The first round was an RT-PCR using HTBI primers with the Qiagen OneStep RT-PCR kit, and this first round was followed by a second-round multiplex PCR, then size selection and purification. Sequencing of the libraries was carried out on an Illumina HiSeq2000 in paired-end mode with 100 bp reads. The paper's processing steps were these. Reads were processed with SOAPnuke, discarding reads with adapters, uncalled bases, mean Phred below 15, or no exact constant-primer or identifier match. COPE v1.2.5 was used to merge high-quality paired reads. Clonotypes were defined as unique nucleotide sequences and were aligned to IMGT TRB V, D and J references using MiTCR v1.1. Analysis was restricted to V-J combinations with a frequency above 0.0001, which covered roughly 99% of repertoires. For each V-J combination, a TCR clonal expansion and chaos score was defined as F50 clonal expansion divided by the chaos observed in the TCRdist matrix. Welch's t-statistics and random forest were used to reduce the features to 10 to 15 V-J combinations, which were then used as input to a naive Bayes classifier. Thyroid-blood repertoire similarity was quantified with the Morisita-Horn index. The public reads were reanalyzed by TCRdb: fastp trimming at Q25, MiXCR alignment, in-frame beta chains only. Every distinct CDR3 protein forms one entry, paired with its most common genes and DNA. The V and J calls follow TCRdb's processing rather than the paper's. The sample table holds about 340,000 distinct CDR3 sequences, of which 15% to 20% were seen once. 9% to 15% of the sample is taken by the ten largest.

This clonotype was counted ten times or more. The specificity of this receptor is unknown. Nothing much larger sits one base from this clone, and base qualities are not available. The clonotype originates from an adult man with Graves' ophthalmopathy. The specimen was peripheral blood. The rearrangement joined TRBV6-2 or TRBV6-3 to TRBJ1-2, with the D gene call left open. The DNA sequence is given as TGTGCCAGCAGTTACTCTGTTGGCTACACCTTC. Its translation reads: CASSYSVGYTF.